The sequence of this T cell receptor beta chain was determined in a study of response to subunit inactivated influenza vaccine. The V gene lost 1 base and the J gene lost 3 bases, with 13 bases spanning the gap. Germline CDR1 DFQATT, CDR2 SNEGSKA (reference sequence). This CDR3 spans 15 amino acids. Remarks on this clonotype: The antigen is unknown.

Findings of the study overall: The authors proposed limited new T cell recruitment per seasonal influenza vaccination.

TCRdb ran MiXCR on the RT-PCR reads and lists one entry per CDR3 protein. There are about 650,000 distinct CDR3 sequences in the sample; around 15% occur only once, and roughly 7.2% lies in the top ten. The gene calls are TRBV20-1 and TRBJ2-1, with D unresolved. The TCR comes from a man aged 50 or older who received an inactivated influenza vaccine. This specimen was PBMCs from blood, taken about 14 days before vaccination. CDR3 sequence: CSARGEGRGYNEQFF. CDR3 coding DNA: TGCAGTGCTAGAGGTGAAGGTAGAGGCTACAATGAGCAGTTCTTC.